Each of the 12 T cell receptor beta chains below was sequenced from the same sample in a study of cytomegalovirus exposure and HLA in healthy donors. The primer mix had 60 Vbeta and 13 Jbeta primers. Assay used: immunoSEQ multiplex PCR; TCRdb lists only in-frame clones, some missing. The sample contains 150,000 to 200,000 clones, over 70% of which appear only once. Material for sequencing was PBMCs. These receptors came from a man aged 50-60 years in good health and CMV-seronegative.

The chain uses TRBV27 and TRBJ1-2; 7 bases are shared with TRBD1. The CDR3 loop spans 13 amino acids. Looked up from germline, CDR1 is MNHEY and CDR2 is SMNVEV (reference sequence). With 6 bases clipped from V and 4 bases from J, the junction kept 5 bases outside the gene matches. The CDR3, as DNA: TGTGCCAGCAGGCAGACAGGGACCTATGGCTACACCTTC. This encodes CASRQTGTYGYTF.

V is TRBV9 and J is TRBJ2-7, with TRBD2 as a possible D gene (6 bases). Deletions cut 0 bases from V and 0 bases from J, with 13 bases between. The CDR3 has 16 amino acids. The germline gives CDR1 SGDLS, CDR2 YYNGEE. This CDR3 reads CASSVDLGGGSYEQYF. The DNA for the CDR3 is TGTGCCAGCAGCGTAGACCTGGGGGGTGGCTCCTACGAGCAGTACTTC.

The chain joins TRBV7-9 to TRBJ1-5; the D is unclear. Trimming cost V 2 bases and J 4 bases, with 6 bases left between them. CDR1 SEHNR and CDR2 FQNEAQ come from the germline V gene (reference sequence). The CDR3 has 13 amino acids. The CDR3 protein is CASSLIENQPQHF. The CDR3 nucleotides are TGTGCCAGCAGCTTAATAGAGAATCAGCCCCAGCATTTT.

The chain is built from TRBV7-2 and TRBJ2-5; TRBD2 matches at 8 bases. CDR1 is SGHTA, CDR2 FQGNSA, per germline. The CDR3 loop spans 15 amino acids. The junction had 6 bases not matched to a gene; V was cut back by 1 base and J by 5 bases. The DNA for the CDR3 is TGTGCCAGCAGCTTAGGTGCGGGGGGTAGGGAGACCCAGTACTTC. This gives the protein CASSLGAGGRETQYF.

J is TRBJ1-2 and V is TRBV5-6, with 10 bases that match TRBD1. This CDR3 spans 15 amino acids. Unmatched junction bases numbered 7, after V lost 0 bases and J lost 8 bases. Per the germline V gene, CDR1 is SGHDT and CDR2 is YYEEEE. The CDR3 nucleotides are TGTGCCAGCAGCTTGGCCGGGACAGGGGTAGGAGGCTACACCTTC. This gives the protein CASSLAGTGVGGYTF.

J is TRBJ1-2 and V is TRBV9, with 7 bases aligning to TRBD1. J was trimmed by 4 bases and V by 3 bases; bases with no gene match: 6. CDR3 length equals 14 residues. Germline V CDR1 and CDR2: SGDLS, YYNGEE. The CDR3 nucleotides read TGTGCCAGCAGCGAAGGGACAGATCTCTATGGCTACACCTTC. It codes for CASSEGTDLYGYTF. The variable domain in full, with the rest retrieved from reference TRBV9 and TRBJ1-2, is DSGVTQTPKHLITATGQRVTLRCSPRSGDLSVYWYQQSLDQGLQFLIQYYNGEERAKGNILERFSAQQFPDLHSELNLSSLELGDSALYFCASSEGTDLYGYTFGSGTRLTVV.

The V call is TRBV5-5, the J call TRBJ1-2, with TRBD1 identical over 8 bases. Per germline, CDR1 SGHKS and CDR2 YYEKEE (reference sequence). The V gene end was trimmed by 2 bases and the J gene end by 7 bases; junction bases not matched to a gene: 10. This CDR3 region has 15 residues. CDR3 sequence: CASSLGGWTGFGYTF. The CDR3 coding sequence is TGTGCCAGCAGCTTAGGGGGATGGACAGGGTTTGGCTACACCTTC.

V is TRBV6-5 and J is TRBJ2-1; TRBD2 aligns across 8 bases. Germline V gene lookup returns CDR1 MNHEY and CDR2 SVGAGI. J was trimmed by 6 bases and V by 4 bases; bases with no gene match: 8. CDR3 size: 15 residues. The CDR3 protein is CASSSGLGLGNEQFF. In DNA form, the CDR3 reads TGTGCCAGCAGTTCGGGACTAGGGTTAGGCAATGAGCAGTTCTTC.

This clone has only one observation. The rearrangement joins TRBV30 to TRBJ1-2; 9 nucleotides match TRBD1. Germline CDR1 and CDR2: GTSNPN and SVGIG (reference sequence). V was pared by 4 bases and J by 2 bases, with 2 bases of the junction left unmatched. There are 13 residues in the CDR3. The CDR3 region has the DNA TGTGCCTGGATAACAGGGGGCAACTATGGCTACACCTTC. Its protein is CAWITGGNYGYTF.

The rearrangement uses TRBV7-2 and TRBJ1-5; 7 nucleotides align to TRBD1. V shed 5 bases and J 7 bases; nucleotides not matched to a gene: 5. Per the germline V gene, CDR1 is SGHTA and CDR2 is FQGNSA. The CDR3 totals 13 residues. CDR3 region: CASSIGGWQPQHF. Written as DNA, the CDR3 is TGTGCCAGCAGCATAGGGGGCTGGCAGCCCCAGCATTTT.

The chain joins TRBV19 to TRBJ1-5; maybe TRBD1 (6 bases). V gave up 6 bases and J gave up 1 base, with 13 bases separating them. The CDR3 extends over 15 amino acids. CDR1 is LNHDA and CDR2 is SQIVND in the germline V gene (reference sequence). The CDR3 is CASSRGGASNQPQHF. The CDR3 nucleotides read TGTGCCAGTAGCCGAGGGGGGGCGAGCAATCAGCCCCAGCATTTT.

The sample holds a few counts of this clone. The gene calls are TRBV19 and TRBJ2-5, with 9 bases identical to TRBD1. V trimming: 3 bases; J trimming: 5 bases; junction bases outside the gene matches: 7. The CDR3 spans 15 residues. From germline, CDR1 is LNHDA and CDR2 SQIVND (reference sequence). This chain's CDR3 is CASSMGTGRYETQYF. DNA for the CDR3: TGTGCCAGTAGTATGGGGACAGGGCGATACGAGACCCAGTACTTC.